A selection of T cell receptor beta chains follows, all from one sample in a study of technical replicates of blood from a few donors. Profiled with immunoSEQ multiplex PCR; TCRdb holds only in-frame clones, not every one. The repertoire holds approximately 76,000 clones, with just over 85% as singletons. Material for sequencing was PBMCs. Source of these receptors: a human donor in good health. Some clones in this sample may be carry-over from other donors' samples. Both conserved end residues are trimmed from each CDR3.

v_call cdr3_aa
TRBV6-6 ASSRTSDYNEQF
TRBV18 ASSVRNTEAF
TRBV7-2 ASSPYERASYEQY
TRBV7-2 ASSGQGVAQPQH
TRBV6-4 ASSPTGEVGYT
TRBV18 ASSPQLDAYEQY
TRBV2 ASSGRLAGGFDNEQF
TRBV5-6 ASRNSFANTGELF
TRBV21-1 ASSKVYGELF
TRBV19 ASRSSSYGYT
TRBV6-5 ASSYSNRNNSPLH
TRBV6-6 ASITGGSRYEQY